These 20 T cell receptor beta chains share one sample of origin, sequenced in a study of shared clonotypes between healthy human individuals. Produced via immunoSEQ multiplex PCR; TCRdb's table is partial and in-frame only. Of roughly 2.6 million clones listed, around nine tenths are singletons. The material sequenced was naive CD4+ T cells sorted from blood. The subset was: CD45RA+ positively selected. The receptors stem from a man between 18 and 35 years old in good health.

The chain links TRBV5-4 to TRBJ2-1; 10 bases agree with TRBD1. Germline V lookup: CDR1 SGHNT, CDR2 YYREEE (reference sequence). Germline trimming cut 4 bases from V and 2 bases from J; bases unmatched to any gene: 3. The CDR3 contains 15 residues. DNA of the CDR3: TGTGCCAGCAGCCCGACAGGGGGCCCCTACAATGAGCAGTTCTTC. Its protein product is CASSPTGGPYNEQFF.

The chain recombines TRBV2 with TRBJ1-1; 8 bases are shared with TRBD1. The CDR3 has 15 residues. V lost 4 bases, J lost 0 bases, and 4 bases stayed unmatched. The germline V gene has CDR1 SNHLY and CDR2 FYNNEI. The CDR3 is CASSGDRRMNTEAFF. In DNA, the CDR3 is TGTGCCAGCAGTGGGGACAGGAGGATGAACACTGAAGCTTTCTTT.

The CDR3 DNA reads as TGTGCCAGCAGCTGGGGGTCCCAAGAGACCCAGTACTTC. This codes for CASSWGSQETQYF. The gene calls are TRBV11-2 and TRBJ2-5; D tentatively fits TRBD1 or TRBD2 (5 bases each). CDR3 length: 13 amino acids. Trimming took 4 bases from V and 1 from J, leaving 7 bases between them. Germline V gene lookup returns CDR1 SGHAT and CDR2 FQNNGV.

The V gene is TRBV1, the J gene TRBJ2-7. TRBV1 is a known pseudogene. The CDR3 contains 14 residues. The CDR3 spells CTSSQLSRSVEQYF. The CDR3 DNA reads as TGCACCAGCAGCCAACTTAGCAGGTCCGTCGAGCAGTACTTC.

The chain carries TRBV4-1 and TRBJ1-5, with a weak D call TRBD1 (5 bases). Germline CDR1 is MGHRA and CDR2 is YSYEKL. The V gene lost 2 bases and the J gene lost 7 bases, with 21 bases spanning the gap. The CDR3 has 17 residues. The CDR3 DNA reads TGCGCCAGCAGCCAACCAACGCAGGGAGCTGGGCGCCAGCCCCAGCATTTT. Translated, it gives CASSQPTQGAGRQPQHF.

The chain has TRBV10-3 and TRBJ1-2; TRBD1 might be the D (6 bases). The CDR3 length is 13 residues. Germline V gene data show CDR1 as ENHRY and CDR2 as SYGVKD. Trimming stripped 2 bases from V and 4 bases from J, with 8 bases between. The CDR3 is CAISEKGGYGYTF. The CDR3 bases are TGTGCCATCAGTGAGAAGGGGGGCTATGGCTACACCTTC.

This clone was recorded once. This CDR3 is CASSPPSEGYEQYF. CDR3 nucleotide sequence: TGTGCCAGCTCACCACCGAGTGAGGGCTACGAGCAGTACTTC. The gene calls are TRBV18 and TRBJ2-7, with a possible D match to TRBD2 (5 bases). Germline values: CDR1 KGHSH, CDR2 LQKENI. V was trimmed by 0 bases and J by 3 bases, leaving 9 bases between them. This CDR3 is 14 amino acids long.

Remarks on this clone: Other DNA variants within this sample encode the same CDR3. The chain recombines TRBV29-1 with TRBJ2-1; no clear D. V was shortened by 6 bases and J by 0 bases, with 9 bases between the two germline ends. CDR3 length: 13 amino acids. CDR1 is SQVTM and CDR2 is ANQGSEA in the germline V gene. In nucleotides, the CDR3 is TGCAGCGTCGCAGTGAGCTCCTACAATGAGCAGTTCTTC. Translated, it gives CSVAVSSYNEQFF.

This chain links TRBV4-2 with TRBJ1-5, with 8 bases lining up with TRBD1. The CDR3 consists of 16 residues. With V trimmed by 0 bases and J by 0 bases, 1 base remained unmatched. Germline V gene sequence: CDR1 LGHNA, CDR2 YNFKEQ. The CDR3 coding sequence is TGTGCCAGCAGCCAAGAACAGGGGGATAGCAATCAGCCCCAGCATTTT. Protein sequence: CASSQEQGDSNQPQHF.

This clone showed up just a few times. V gene TRBV7-8 combines with J gene TRBJ2-7; D is unclear. The CDR3 has 13 residues. The V end was cut by 5 bases, the J end by 2 bases, with 10 bases between. Germline values: CDR1 SGHVS, CDR2 FQNEAQ. The CDR3: CASSRTNTYEQYF. The DNA for the CDR3 is TGTGCCAGCAGCCGAACCAACACCTACGAGCAGTACTTC.

The chain carries TRBV14 and TRBJ2-7, with a weak D call TRBD1 (5 bases). The ends were cut back, 0 bases at V and 0 bases at J, with 21 bases in the middle. The CDR3 contains 19 residues. From germline, CDR1 is SGHDN and CDR2 FVKESK. CDR3 in amino acids: CASSQEWVSCGRVSYEQYF. CDR3 DNA: TGTGCCAGCAGCCAAGAGTGGGTTTCGTGCGGCAGGGTCTCCTACGAGCAGTACTTC.

J is TRBJ2-7 and V is TRBV5-6; TRBD2 matches 10 bases. CDR3 length: 17 amino acids. Germline trimming cut 1 base from V and 3 bases from J; bases unmatched to any gene: 10. Germline CDR1 reads SGHDT; CDR2 reads YYEEEE. CDR3 DNA: TGTGCCAGCAGCTTGTCCAGCGGGAGGGCCTTGTTCTACGAGCAGTACTTC. It yields the protein CASSLSSGRALFYEQYF. Complete variable domain (other parts from reference TRBV5-6 and TRBJ2-7): DAGVTQSPTHLIKTRGQQVTLRCSPKSGHDTVSWYQQALGQGPQFIFQYYEEEERQRGNFPDRFSGHQFPNYSSELNVNALLLGDSALYLCASSLSSGRALFYEQYFGPGTRLTVT.

The chain couples TRBV29-1 to TRBJ2-7; the match to TRBD2 covers 8 bases. Germline CDR1 reads SQVTM; CDR2 reads ANQGSEA. This CDR3 is 17 amino acids long. After removal of 3 bases from V and 5 bases from J, the junction contained 18 bases not matched to a gene. CDR3 nucleotides: TGCAGCGTTGAGGATCGCCGGACTAGCTCCCGTCCCCACGAGCAGTACTTC. Its translation: CSVEDRRTSSRPHEQYF.

The chain has TRBV4-1 and TRBJ2-7; 9 bases are shared with TRBD2. The junction had 20 bases not matched to a gene; V was cut back by 0 bases and J by 5 bases. This CDR3 has 20 residues. Germline loops: CDR1 MGHRA, CDR2 YSYEKL. The CDR3 DNA is TGCGCCAGCAGCCAAGAAGCGGTTGCGGGAGGGCCCCCTTGGTGGGACGAGCAGTACTTC. It yields the protein CASSQEAVAGGPPWWDEQYF.

In its sample, this clone was seen once. The chain joins TRBV28 to TRBJ2-7; D is uncertain. The CDR3 loop spans 13 amino acids. The V end was cut by 4 bases, the J end by 1 base, with 8 bases between. The germline CDR1 and CDR2 sequences are MDHEN and SYDVKM. In DNA form, the CDR3 reads TGTGCCAGCAGTTGGGGTCCATCCTACGAGCAGTACTTC. This codes for CASSWGPSYEQYF.

The chain is built from TRBV7-2 and TRBJ2-7; 9 bases match TRBD1. Germline assignment: CDR1 SGHTA and CDR2 FQGNSA. Unmatched junction bases numbered 3, after V lost 1 base and J lost 2 bases. This CDR3 spans 15 amino acids. The CDR3 nucleotides read TGTGCCAGCAGCTTAGTCACAGGGGGCACCTACGAGCAGTACTTC. This translates into CASSLVTGGTYEQYF.

Comments on this clone: The same CDR3 arises from other DNA sequences in this sample as well. The V gene is TRBV6-5, the J gene TRBJ2-1, with a weak D call TRBD1 (6 bases). Germline CDR1 MNHEY, CDR2 SVGAGI. CDR3 length equals 15 residues. Between the trimmed V and J ends, which lost 6 bases and 0 bases, there was a span of 12 bases. The CDR3, as DNA: TGTGCCAGCAGCAGAGGGGGAGTCTCCTACAATGAGCAGTTCTTC. Its protein is CASSRGGVSYNEQFF.

CDR3 DNA: TGTGCCAGCGGGACAGGGGCGTCTAACTATGGCTACACCTTC. Translated, it gives CASGTGASNYGYTF. The chain combines TRBV6-5 with TRBJ1-2; 10 positions agree with TRBD1. The germline gives CDR1 MNHEY, CDR2 SVGAGI. V dropped 8 bases and J dropped 0; count of bases not matched to a gene: 3. The CDR3 is 14 residues long.

V and J are TRBV7-9 and TRBJ2-7; tentatively, D is TRBD2 (5 bases). The CDR3 runs 17 residues. The V end lost 2 bases, the J end lost 7 bases, and 24 bases lay between the germline ends. Looked up from germline, CDR1 is SEHNR and CDR2 is FQNEAQ (reference sequence). CDR3 region: CASSLTGSAIRISEQYF. The CDR3 nucleotides read TGTGCCAGCAGCTTAACGGGTAGCGCGATCCGTATCTCAGAGCAGTACTTC.

CDR3 region: CASSGGGAKNIQYF. Written as DNA, the CDR3 is TGTGCCAGCAGTGGGGGGGGAGCCAAAAACATTCAGTACTTC. The rearrangement joins TRBV2 to TRBJ2-4; 7 bases map to TRBD2. This CDR3 is 14 amino acids long. With 4 bases clipped from V and 0 bases from J, the junction kept 0 bases outside the gene matches. The germline V gene encodes CDR1 SNHLY and CDR2 FYNNEI.